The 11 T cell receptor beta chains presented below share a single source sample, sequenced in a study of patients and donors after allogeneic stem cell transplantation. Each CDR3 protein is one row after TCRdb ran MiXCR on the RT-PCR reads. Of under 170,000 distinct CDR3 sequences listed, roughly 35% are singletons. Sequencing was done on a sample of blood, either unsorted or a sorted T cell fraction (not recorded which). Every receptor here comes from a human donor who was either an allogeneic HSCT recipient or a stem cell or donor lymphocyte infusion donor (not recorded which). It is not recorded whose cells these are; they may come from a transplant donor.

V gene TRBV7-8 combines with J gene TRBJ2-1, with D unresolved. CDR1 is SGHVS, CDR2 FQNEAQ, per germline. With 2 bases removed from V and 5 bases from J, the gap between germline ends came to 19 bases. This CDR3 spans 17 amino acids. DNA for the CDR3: TGTGCCAGCAGCTTATCGGTCCGGAGACGCCATGACAATGAGCAGTTCTTC. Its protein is CASSLSVRRRHDNEQFF.

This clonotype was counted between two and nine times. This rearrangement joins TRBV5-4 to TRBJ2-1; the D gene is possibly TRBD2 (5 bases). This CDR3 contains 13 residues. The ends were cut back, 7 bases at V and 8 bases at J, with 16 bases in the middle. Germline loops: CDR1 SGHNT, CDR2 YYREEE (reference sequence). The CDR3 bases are TGTGCCAGCTCTAACGCGGACGGGGATGAGCAGTTCTTC. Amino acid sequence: CASSNADGDEQFF.

CDR3 coding DNA: TGTGCCAGCAGCCCCAACCCGGACAGGGGGAGAGATACCTTC. It is translated as CASSPNPDRGRDTF. The rearrangement joins TRBV7-3 to TRBJ1-2; 10 nucleotides line up with TRBD1. Germline values: CDR1 SGHTA, CDR2 FQGTGA. The CDR3 has 14 amino acids. Unmatched junction bases numbered 14, after V lost 5 bases and J lost 14 bases.

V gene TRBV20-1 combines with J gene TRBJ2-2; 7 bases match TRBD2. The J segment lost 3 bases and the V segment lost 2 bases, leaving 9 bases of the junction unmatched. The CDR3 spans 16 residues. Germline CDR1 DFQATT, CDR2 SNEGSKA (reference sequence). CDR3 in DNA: TGCAGTGCTAGATCCGTCCGGGGGGTATACACCGGGGAGCTGTTTTTT. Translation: CSARSVRGVYTGELFF.

The CDR3 here is CAPGPRERKNTEAFF. The CDR3 DNA is TGTGCCCCTGGACCCCGGGAGAGGAAGAACACTGAAGCTTTCTTT. The genes are TRBV6-6 and TRBJ1-1; D remains unclear. The V and J ends lost 11 bases and 1 base respectively, with 20 bases between them. CDR3 size: 15 residues. Germline V gene sequence: CDR1 MNHNY, CDR2 SVGAGI (reference sequence).

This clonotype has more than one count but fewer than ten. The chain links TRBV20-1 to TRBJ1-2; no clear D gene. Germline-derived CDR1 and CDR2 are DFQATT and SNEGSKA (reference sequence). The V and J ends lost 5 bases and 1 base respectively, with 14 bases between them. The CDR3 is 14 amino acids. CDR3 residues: CSASRNVINYGYTF. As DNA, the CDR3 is TGCAGTGCTTCGAGAAACGTGATTAACTATGGCTACACCTTC.

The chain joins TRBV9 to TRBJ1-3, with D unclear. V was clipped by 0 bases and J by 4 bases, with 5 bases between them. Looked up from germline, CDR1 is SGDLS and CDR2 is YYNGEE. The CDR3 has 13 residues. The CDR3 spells CASSVAVGNTIYF. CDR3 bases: TGTGCCAGCAGCGTAGCTGTGGGAAACACCATATATTTT.

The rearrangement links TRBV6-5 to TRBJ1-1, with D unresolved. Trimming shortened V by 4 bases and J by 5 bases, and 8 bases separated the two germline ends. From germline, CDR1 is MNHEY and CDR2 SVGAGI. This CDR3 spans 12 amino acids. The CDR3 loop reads CASSSPYTEAFF. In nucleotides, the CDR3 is TGTGCCAGCAGTTCACCTTATACTGAAGCTTTCTTT.

CDR3 amino acids: CASSQDGNSGALHF. The DNA of the CDR3 is TGCGCCAGCAGCCAAGATGGAAATTCGGGAGCCCTCCACTTT. The chain has TRBV4-3 and TRBJ1-6; D is unclear. This CDR3 region has 14 residues. Per the germline V gene, CDR1 is LGHNA and CDR2 is YSLEER. Trimming cost V 0 bases and J 14 bases, with 14 bases left between them.

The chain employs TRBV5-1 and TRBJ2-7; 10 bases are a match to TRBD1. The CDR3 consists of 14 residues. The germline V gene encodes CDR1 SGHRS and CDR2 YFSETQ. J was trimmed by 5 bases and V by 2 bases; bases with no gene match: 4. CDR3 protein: CASSFGTGVNEQYF. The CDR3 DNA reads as TGCGCCAGCAGCTTCGGGACAGGGGTAAACGAGCAGTACTTC.

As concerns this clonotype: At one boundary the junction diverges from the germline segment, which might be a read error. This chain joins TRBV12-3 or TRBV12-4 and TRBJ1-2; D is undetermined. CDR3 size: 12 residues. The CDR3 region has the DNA TGTACCAGCAGTTCCGCCGTCTATGGCTACACCTTC. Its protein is CTSSSAVYGYTF.